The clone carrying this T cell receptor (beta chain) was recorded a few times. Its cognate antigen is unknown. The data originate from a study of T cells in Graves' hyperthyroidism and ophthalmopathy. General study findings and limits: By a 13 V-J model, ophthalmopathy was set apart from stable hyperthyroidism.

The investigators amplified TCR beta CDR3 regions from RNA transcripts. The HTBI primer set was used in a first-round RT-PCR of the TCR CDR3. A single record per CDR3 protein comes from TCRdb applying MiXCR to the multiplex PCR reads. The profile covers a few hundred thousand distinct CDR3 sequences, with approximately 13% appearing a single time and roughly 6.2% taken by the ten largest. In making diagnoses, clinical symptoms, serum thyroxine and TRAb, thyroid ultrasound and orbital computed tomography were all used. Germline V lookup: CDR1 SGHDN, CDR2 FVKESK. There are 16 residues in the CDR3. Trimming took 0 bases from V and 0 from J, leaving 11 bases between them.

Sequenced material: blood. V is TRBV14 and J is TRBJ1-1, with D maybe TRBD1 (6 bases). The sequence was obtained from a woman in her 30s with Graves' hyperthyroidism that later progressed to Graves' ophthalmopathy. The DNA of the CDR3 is TGTGCCAGCAGCCAAGATTTTTGGGGGCTGAACACTGAAGCTTTCTTT. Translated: CASSQDFWGLNTEAFF.